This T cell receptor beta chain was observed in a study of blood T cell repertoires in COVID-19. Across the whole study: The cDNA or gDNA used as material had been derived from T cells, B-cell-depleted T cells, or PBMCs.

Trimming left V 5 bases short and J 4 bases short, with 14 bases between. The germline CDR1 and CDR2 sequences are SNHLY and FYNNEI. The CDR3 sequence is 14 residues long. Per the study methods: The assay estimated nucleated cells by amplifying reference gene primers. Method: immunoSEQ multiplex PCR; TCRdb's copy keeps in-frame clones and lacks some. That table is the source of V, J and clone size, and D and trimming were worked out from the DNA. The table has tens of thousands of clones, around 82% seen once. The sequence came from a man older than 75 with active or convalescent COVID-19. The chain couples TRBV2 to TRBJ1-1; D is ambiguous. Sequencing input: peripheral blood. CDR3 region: CASSSQRVTTEAFF. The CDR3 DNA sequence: TGTGCCAGCAGTTCTCAACGGGTTACCACTGAAGCTTTCTTT.